This T cell receptor (beta chain) comes out of a study of identical twins. Study-level results: Abundant beta clonotypes from cord blood had fewer insertions, unlike memory repertoires, which showed none. Within monozygotic twins, out-of-frame TCR alpha sharing was underestimated by the models.

TCRdb re-called the 5' RACE reads with MiXCR, one entry per CDR3 protein. Seen here are 500,000 to 650,000 distinct CDR3 sequences, more than 20% observed once, and the top ten hold around 0.47%. The germline gives CDR1 DFQATT, CDR2 SNEGSKA (reference sequence). The CDR3 has 19 amino acids. Trimming took 0 bases from V and 1 from J, leaving 22 bases between them. Comment on this clonotype: Antigen: not known.

Healthy Caucasians were all of the donors. This same sample was also taken into another study, of yellow fever vaccine responses in identical twins.

This TCR came from a woman between 18 and 29 years old in good health. The genes are TRBV20-1 and TRBJ1-5, with TRBD1 as a possible D gene (5 bases). The material sequenced was CD4+ T cells sorted from blood. The CDR3 loop is CSARDGRDPQWGSNQPQHF. Written as DNA, the CDR3 is TGCAGTGCTAGAGATGGTAGGGACCCCCAATGGGGAAGCAATCAGCCCCAGCATTTT.